This record looks at one T cell receptor (beta chain) sequence and its context. The antigen remains undetermined. The entry originates in a study of T cell responses to AZD1222 COVID-19 vaccine. Produced via immunoSEQ multiplex PCR; TCRdb's table is partial and in-frame only. This table has some 80,000 clones, approximately 85% appearing once. Trimming removed 10 bases from V and 6 bases from J, with 30 bases in between. The CDR3 totals 17 residues. Germline-derived CDR1 and CDR2 are ENHRY and SYGVKD. Study findings and constraints: Seropositive status at baseline applied to only 6 or 7 AZD1222 recipients. Repertoire sampling occurred only after the peak T cell response. Females made up more of the donors, who were largely white British, and clonal diversity may have come out too low.

The sequenced sample was peripheral blood, obtained on day 0 of MenACWY control vaccination. This TCR came from an adult in good health. This sequence joins TRBV10-3 and TRBJ1-1, with D possibly matching TRBD1 (6 bases). CDR3 DNA: TGTGCCACCCGATCTTCCACCCTACAGGGAACAAAGGCTGAAGCTTTCTTT. Translated, it gives CATRSSTLQGTKAEAFF.